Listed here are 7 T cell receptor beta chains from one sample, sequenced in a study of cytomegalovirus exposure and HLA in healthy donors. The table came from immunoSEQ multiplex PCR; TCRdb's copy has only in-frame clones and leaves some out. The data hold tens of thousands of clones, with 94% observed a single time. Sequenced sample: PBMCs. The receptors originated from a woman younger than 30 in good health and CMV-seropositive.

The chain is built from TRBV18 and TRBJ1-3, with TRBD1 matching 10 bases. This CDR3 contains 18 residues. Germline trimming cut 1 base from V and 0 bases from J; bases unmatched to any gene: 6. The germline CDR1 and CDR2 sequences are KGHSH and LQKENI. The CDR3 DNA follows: TGTGCCAGCTCACCACGTCTGGGACAGGGGAACTCTGGAAACACCATATATTTT. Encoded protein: CASSPRLGQGNSGNTIYF.

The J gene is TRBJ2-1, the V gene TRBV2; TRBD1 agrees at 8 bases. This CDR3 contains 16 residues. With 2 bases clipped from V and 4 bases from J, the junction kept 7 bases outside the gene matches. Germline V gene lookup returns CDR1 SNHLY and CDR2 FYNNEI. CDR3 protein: CASSEMAGTGYNEQFF. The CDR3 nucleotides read TGTGCCAGCAGTGAAATGGCCGGGACAGGTTACAATGAGCAGTTCTTC.

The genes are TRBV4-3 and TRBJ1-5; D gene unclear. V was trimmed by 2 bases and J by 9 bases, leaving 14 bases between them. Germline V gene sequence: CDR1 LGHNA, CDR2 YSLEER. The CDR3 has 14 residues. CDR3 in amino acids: CASSQSQAGGPQHF. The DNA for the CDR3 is TGCGCCAGCAGCCAATCCCAGGCTGGAGGGCCCCAGCATTTT.

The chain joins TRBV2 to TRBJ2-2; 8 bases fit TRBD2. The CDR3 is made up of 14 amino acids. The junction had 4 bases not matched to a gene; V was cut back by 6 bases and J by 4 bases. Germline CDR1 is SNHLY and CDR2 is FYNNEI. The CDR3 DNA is TGTGCCAGCAGAGCGGGAGTAGGCACCGGGGAGCTGTTTTTT. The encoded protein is CASRAGVGTGELFF.

This CDR3 is CASSASGRASTDTQYF. The CDR3, as DNA: TGTGCCAGTAGTGCTAGCGGCCGCGCGAGTACAGATACGCAGTATTTT. This chain connects TRBV19 to TRBJ2-3; 7 nucleotides match TRBD2. Per germline, CDR1 LNHDA and CDR2 SQIVND (reference sequence). Unmatched junction bases numbered 11, after V lost 5 bases and J lost 3 bases. The length of the CDR3 is 16 residues.

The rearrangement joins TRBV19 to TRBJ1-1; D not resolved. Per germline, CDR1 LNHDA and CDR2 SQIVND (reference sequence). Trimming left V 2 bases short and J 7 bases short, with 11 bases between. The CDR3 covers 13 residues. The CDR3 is CASSINVRFEAFF. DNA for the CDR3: TGTGCCAGTAGTATAAACGTGAGATTTGAAGCTTTCTTT.

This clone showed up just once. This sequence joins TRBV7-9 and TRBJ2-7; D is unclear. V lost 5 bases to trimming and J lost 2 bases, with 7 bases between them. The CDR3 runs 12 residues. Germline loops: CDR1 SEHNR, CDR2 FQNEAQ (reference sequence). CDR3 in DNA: TGTGCCAGCAGCCTCCGGGCCTACGAGCAGTACTTC. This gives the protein CASSLRAYEQYF. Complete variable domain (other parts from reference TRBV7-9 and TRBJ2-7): DTGVSQNPRHKITKRGQNVTFRCDPISEHNRLYWYRQTLGQGPEFLTYFQNEAQLEKSRLLSDRFSAERPKGSFSTLEIQRTEQGDSAMYLCASSLRAYEQYFGPGTRLTVT.